These 28 T cell receptor beta chains originate from one sample sequenced in a study of shared clonotypes between healthy human individuals. Repertoires were generated with immunoSEQ multiplex PCR, while TCRdb's copy carries only in-frame clones and drops some. The table has over 2,000,000 clones, 93% seen once. Naive CD8 populations comprised CD45RO-negative cells positively selected for CCR7, excluding terminally differentiated effector memory CD45RA+ cells. The material sequenced was naive CD8+ T cells from PBMCs. The receptors stem from a man between 18 and 29 years old in good health. Some clones in this sample may be carry-over from other donors' samples.

This chain links TRBV29-1 with TRBJ2-7; perhaps TRBD2 as D (6 bases). CDR1 and CDR2 (germline): SQVTM, ANQGSEA. Deletions cut 4 bases from V and 4 bases from J, with 17 bases between. The CDR3 contains 14 residues. The CDR3, as DNA: TGCAGCGTTGTGCCCGGGGGAGAGAGATACGAGCAGTACTTC. Amino acids: CSVVPGGERYEQYF.

V is TRBV5-6 and J is TRBJ2-7, with D hard to call. The CDR3 length is 12 residues. Germline CDR1 SGHDT, CDR2 YYEEEE. V lost 4 bases to trimming and J lost 4 bases, with 9 bases between them. CDR3 DNA: TGTGCCAGCAGCGGGAAGAGTTACGAGCAGTACTTC. Protein: CASSGKSYEQYF.

The chain combines TRBV11-2 with TRBJ2-7; maybe TRBD1 (6 bases). The CDR3 contains 15 residues. CDR1 and CDR2 from the germline V gene are SGHAT and FQNNGV. V lost 0 bases, J lost 5 bases, and 14 bases lay in between. This chain's CDR3 is CASSLDVSGVHEQYF. CDR3 coding DNA: TGTGCCAGCAGCTTAGATGTGTCAGGGGTCCACGAGCAGTACTTC.

This chain connects TRBV7-3 to TRBJ2-6; D might be TRBD2 (6 bases). Trimming cost V 4 bases and J 4 bases, with 14 bases left between them. This CDR3 contains 16 residues. Per germline, CDR1 SGHTA and CDR2 FQGTGA. The CDR3 sequence: CASSSQEGQGANVLTF. The CDR3 bases are TGTGCCAGCAGCTCCCAGGAGGGGCAGGGGGCCAACGTCCTGACTTTC.

The chain is built from TRBV10-3 and TRBJ1-2; 8 bases are a match to TRBD1. This CDR3 contains 13 residues. Germline CDR1 and CDR2: ENHRY and SYGVKD. With 4 bases clipped from V and 2 bases from J, the junction kept 0 bases outside the gene matches. CDR3 sequence: CAISGTGNYGYTF. The CDR3 DNA reads as TGTGCCATCAGTGGGACAGGGAACTATGGCTACACCTTC.

This chain uses TRBV11-2 with TRBJ2-5, with unresolved D. The V and J ends lost 5 bases and 9 bases respectively, with 16 bases between them. The CDR3 covers 13 residues. Germline V gives CDR1 SGHAT, CDR2 FQNNGV. CDR3 DNA: TGTGCCAGCAGCCCCTTTACCGCGGTTGCCCAGTACTTC. It is translated as CASSPFTAVAQYF.

The chain employs TRBV7-6 and TRBJ1-4; possible D gene TRBD1, 5 bases. Germline V gives CDR1 SGHVS, CDR2 FNYEAQ. V lost 1 base and J lost 8, with 14 bases in between. This CDR3 is 15 amino acids long. Written as DNA, the CDR3 is TGTGCCAGCAGCTTAGAGACGGGAGAGGGGGAAAAACTGTTTTTT. Amino acid sequence: CASSLETGEGEKLFF.

This chain joins TRBV27 and TRBJ1-1; D perhaps matches TRBD1 (6 bases). Germline values: CDR1 MNHEY, CDR2 SMNVEV (reference sequence). This CDR3 has 15 amino acids. V lost 5 bases and J lost 0, with 13 bases in between. CDR3 amino acids: CASSPGGHLNTEAFF. CDR3 DNA sequence: TGTGCCAGCAGTCCGGGGGGACACCTGAACACTGAAGCTTTCTTT.

The chain couples TRBV2 to TRBJ2-2; 8 bases map to TRBD2. Germline CDR1 is SNHLY and CDR2 is FYNNEI. This CDR3 has 14 amino acids. The J segment lost 5 bases and the V segment lost 8 bases, leaving 7 bases of the junction unmatched. The CDR3 bases are TGTGCCAGCGAAGCGGGAGTAGGGACCGGGGAGCTGTTTTTT. Amino acids: CASEAGVGTGELFF.

DNA for the CDR3: TGTGCCAGCAGCCCGTCGACCGATACCTACGAGCAGTACTTC. Amino acids: CASSPSTDTYEQYF. The V call is TRBV7-9, the J call TRBJ2-7; D is unresolved. This CDR3 comprises 14 residues. Germline V gene sequence: CDR1 SEHNR, CDR2 FQNEAQ (reference sequence). Trimming removed 5 bases from V and 2 bases from J, with 13 bases in between.

This clone was seen more than once but under ten times. The J gene is TRBJ2-2, the V gene TRBV4-3, with TRBD2 matching 11 bases. This CDR3 spans 18 amino acids. Germline CDR1 is LGHNA and CDR2 is YSLEER. The ends lost 0 bases at V and 5 bases at J; junction bases unmatched: 8. In DNA form, the CDR3 reads TGCGCCAGCAGCCAAGAACTAGCGGGAGTGATATGGACCGGGGAGCTGTTTTTT. This encodes CASSQELAGVIWTGELFF.

The chain has TRBV19 and TRBJ2-3, with 7 bases fitting TRBD1. Trimming took 5 bases from V and 0 from J; bases not matched to a gene: 5. This CDR3 is 15 amino acids long. Germline V gives CDR1 LNHDA, CDR2 SQIVND (reference sequence). CDR3 sequence: CASSPRDSSTDTQYF. The CDR3 DNA reads as TGTGCCAGTAGTCCCCGGGACAGTAGCACAGATACGCAGTATTTT.

The chain has TRBV28 and TRBJ2-3; 8 bases are shared with TRBD1. V trimming: 5 bases; J trimming: 5 bases; junction bases outside the gene matches: 9. This CDR3 has 15 amino acids. The germline CDR1 and CDR2 sequences are MDHEN and SYDVKM. CDR3 nucleotides: TGTGCCAGCAGTCACGGACAGGGAAGGGGAGATACGCAGTATTTT. Its protein is CASSHGQGRGDTQYF. Together with reference TRBV28 and TRBJ2-3, the CDR3 gives the full variable domain: DVKVTQSSRYLVKRTGEKVFLECVQDMDHENMFWYRQDPGLGLRLIYFSYDVKMKEKGDIPEGYSVSREKKERFSLILESASTNQTSMYLCASSHGQGRGDTQYFGPGTRLTVL.

The rearrangement uses TRBV2 and TRBJ2-4, with TRBD2 matching 8 bases. Per the germline V gene, CDR1 is SNHLY and CDR2 is FYNNEI. J gave up 9 bases and V 4 bases, and 11 bases lay outside the gene matches. The CDR3 length is 15 residues. This chain's CDR3 is CASSVGSAGVLIQYF. The DNA of the CDR3 is TGTGCCAGCAGTGTGGGGTCAGCGGGAGTTCTCATTCAGTACTTC.

The chain uses TRBV7-8 and TRBJ2-1, with D maybe TRBD2 (6 bases). This CDR3 comprises 16 residues. Between the trimmed V and J ends, which lost 1 base and 8 bases, there was a span of 18 bases. Germline CDR1 and CDR2: SGHVS and FQNEAQ. CDR3 in DNA: TGTGCCAGCAGCTTAGGTGTTAGCGGACTTTCCGATGAGCAGTTCTTC. Translating it yields CASSLGVSGLSDEQFF.

The chain has TRBV19 and TRBJ2-1; D could derive from TRBD1 or TRBD2 (5 bases each). Per germline, CDR1 LNHDA and CDR2 SQIVND (reference sequence). Trimming pared 4 bases from V and 6 bases from J, leaving 16 bases between. The CDR3 is 15 residues long. CDR3 DNA: TGTGCCAGTAGTAAAATCGGGACCTCCCGCAATGAGCAGTTCTTC. Protein product: CASSKIGTSRNEQFF.

The chain couples TRBV5-4 to TRBJ1-1, with 8 bases matching TRBD1. The junction had 0 bases not matched to a gene; V was cut back by 7 bases and J by 7 bases. Germline V gene lookup returns CDR1 SGHNT and CDR2 YYREEE (reference sequence). The CDR3 length is 10 residues. The CDR3 region has the DNA TGTGCCAGCGGACAGGGTGAAGCTTTCTTT. This encodes CASGQGEAFF.

The chain employs TRBV10-3 and TRBJ2-2; no reliable D call. Germline-derived CDR1 and CDR2 are ENHRY and SYGVKD. The V end was cut by 9 bases, the J end by 0 bases, with 14 bases between. The CDR3 runs 15 residues. CDR3 sequence: CAIPLTSANTGELFF. The CDR3 DNA is TGTGCCATTCCACTGACATCTGCGAACACCGGGGAGCTGTTTTTT.

The chain links TRBV28 to TRBJ2-7, with 9 bases lining up with TRBD2. CDR3 length: 13 amino acids. Germline V gene data show CDR1 as MDHEN and CDR2 as SYDVKM. Trimming at V came to 2 bases and at J to 12 bases, leaving 8 bases not matched to a gene. CDR3 sequence reads: CASSLGGLAERYF. The CDR3 DNA follows: TGTGCCAGCAGTTTAGGGGGACTAGCAGAAAGGTACTTC.

This clone was recorded a few times. V is TRBV7-9 and J is TRBJ1-5, with a weak D call TRBD1 (6 bases). Trimming pared 5 bases from V and 0 bases from J, leaving 11 bases between. Germline V gives CDR1 SEHNR, CDR2 FQNEAQ (reference sequence). The CDR3 contains 15 residues. CDR3 coding DNA: TGTGCCAGCAGCATAGGACAGTATAGCAATCAGCCCCAGCATTTT. As protein: CASSIGQYSNQPQHF.

This clone was counted once. The chain recombines TRBV27 with TRBJ2-7; D might be TRBD1 (5 bases). The CDR3 is 14 amino acids. The V gene lost 6 bases and the J gene lost 0 bases, with 12 bases spanning the gap. Per germline, CDR1 MNHEY and CDR2 SMNVEV (reference sequence). Here the CDR3 reads CASRRTRSSYEQYF. The DNA of the CDR3 is TGTGCCAGCAGACGGACACGCTCCTCCTACGAGCAGTACTTC.

The rearrangement joins TRBV27 to TRBJ1-5; D is ambiguous. The ends were cut back, 2 bases at V and 0 bases at J, with 11 bases in the middle. Germline V lookup: CDR1 MNHEY, CDR2 SMNVEV (reference sequence). This CDR3 has 16 amino acids. Here the CDR3 reads CASSLATGNSNQPQHF. The CDR3 DNA sequence: TGTGCCAGCAGTTTAGCGACGGGAAATAGCAATCAGCCCCAGCATTTT.

The chain couples TRBV6-5 to TRBJ2-7, with D possibly matching TRBD1 (5 bases). The CDR3 covers 16 residues. Trimming pared 0 bases from V and 2 bases from J, leaving 14 bases between. The germline V gene encodes CDR1 MNHEY and CDR2 SVGAGI. In nucleotides, the CDR3 is TGTGCCAGCAGTTACTCCAGATTGGCAGGGCCCTACGAGCAGTACTTC. The encoded protein is CASSYSRLAGPYEQYF.

The chain employs TRBV9 and TRBJ2-3; D is uncertain. The germline CDR1 and CDR2 sequences are SGDLS and YYNGEE. The CDR3 consists of 13 residues. V was clipped by 6 bases and J by 0 bases, with 8 bases between them. The CDR3 loop reads CASNNRSTDTQYF. The CDR3 bases are TGTGCCAGCAACAATAGAAGCACAGATACGCAGTATTTT.

This chain links TRBV4-1 with TRBJ2-1; no reliable D call. CDR3 length: 14 amino acids. Germline CDR1 MGHRA, CDR2 YSYEKL. The V gene lost 1 base and the J gene lost 9 bases, with 13 bases spanning the gap. CDR3 coding DNA: TGCGCCAGCAGCCAAGTGACCCCTTCGACTGAGCAGTTCTTC. This translates into CASSQVTPSTEQFF.

The chain recombines TRBV30 with TRBJ2-5, with D perhaps TRBD2 (6 bases). Per germline, CDR1 GTSNPN and CDR2 SVGIG (reference sequence). This CDR3 has 13 amino acids. The V gene lost 2 bases and the J gene lost 5 bases, with 12 bases spanning the gap. The CDR3 sequence: CAWSRWEEETQYF. As DNA, the CDR3 is TGTGCCTGGAGTCGATGGGAGGAGGAGACCCAGTACTTC.

The J gene is TRBJ1-5, the V gene TRBV19; a weak D match, TRBD1 (5 bases). The CDR3 runs to 14 residues. Germline V gene sequence: CDR1 LNHDA, CDR2 SQIVND (reference sequence). Trimming left V 5 bases short and J 6 bases short, with 14 bases between. Written as DNA, the CDR3 is TGTGCCAGTAGTCCCCCGCAGGGTGCTCAGCCCCAGCATTTT. Translating it yields CASSPPQGAQPQHF. The full variable domain, completed using reference TRBV19 and TRBJ1-5, is DGGITQSPKYLFRKEGQNVTLSCEQNLNHDAMYWYRQDPGQGLRLIYYSQIVNDFQKGDIAEGYSVSREKKESFPLTVTSAQKNPTAFYLCASSPPQGAQPQHFGDGTRLSIL.

This rearrangement joins TRBV2 to TRBJ2-7, with D maybe TRBD1 (5 bases). The germline V and J ends were trimmed by 6 bases and 0 bases, with 21 bases remaining between them. The germline CDR1 and CDR2 sequences are SNHLY and FYNNEI. The CDR3 is 17 amino acids. CDR3: CASSRPRQKLTSYEQYF. Here the CDR3 DNA reads TGTGCCAGCAGCCGACCAAGACAGAAACTTACCTCCTACGAGCAGTACTTC.